A selection of T cell receptor beta chains follows, all from one sample in a study of blood T cell repertoires in COVID-19. Using immunoSEQ multiplex PCR, the repertoire was profiled, and TCRdb retains in-frame clones only, with some absent. The repertoire consists of approximately 61,000 clones, with around four fifths occurring once and the leading ten covering 5.3%. Sequenced: peripheral blood. The receptors were gathered from a man between 65 and 85 years old with acute or convalescent COVID-19. CDR3s include the opening cysteine and the closing phenylalanine or tryptophan. A D gene is named only where the DNA matches it firmly. Expanded clones are given a class, and other clones once, few, many or no size at all.

TRBJ2-5	-	TRBV6-5	-	CASSSGQAGTQYF	TGTGCCAGCAGTTCCGGCCAGGCCGGGACCCAGTACTTC
TRBJ2-3	TRBD2	TRBV6-6	few	CASSQLAGGGAQYF	TGTGCCAGCAGTCAACTAGCGGGGGGCGGGGCGCAGTATTTT
TRBJ1-2	TRBD1	TRBV6-5	-	CASSYQGENGYTF	TGTGCCAGCAGTTACCAGGGGGAGAATGGCTACACCTTC
TRBJ1-2	TRBD1	TRBV6-5	-	CASSYTRGRGYGYTF	TGTGCCAGCAGTTACACCAGGGGGCGCGGGTATGGCTACACCTTC
TRBJ2-7	-	TRBV11-2	-	CASSSLGGAPNYGYEQYF	TGTGCCAGCAGCTCCCTCGGCGGGGCACCAAATTATGGTTACGAGCAGTACTTC
TRBJ2-1	-	TRBV12-3/TRBV12-4	-	CASSPGTLEQFF	TGTGCCAGCAGCCCCGGGACTTTGGAGCAGTTCTTC
TRBJ2-1	TRBD2	TRBV18	-	CASSPPSGGAGNNEQFF	TGTGCCAGCTCACCACCTAGCGGGGGGGCCGGGAACAATGAGCAGTTCTTC
TRBJ1-1	TRBD1	TRBV5-1	-	CASSSGQGAWTEAFF	TGCGCCAGCAGCTCAGGACAGGGGGCTTGGACTGAAGCTTTCTTT
TRBJ2-3	TRBD2	TRBV3-1/TRBV3-2	-	CASSQGQTSGITDTQYF	TGTGCCAGCAGCCAAGGGCAGACTAGCGGCATCACAGATACGCAGTATTTT
TRBJ1-1	-	TRBV3-1/TRBV3-2	-	CASSRGETEAFF	TGTGCCAGCAGCCGGGGGGAAACTGAAGCTTTCTTT
TRBJ2-5	TRBD2	TRBV29-1	-	CSVTSGGAGETQYF	TGCAGCGTTACTAGCGGGGGGGCCGGAGAGACCCAGTACTTC
TRBJ2-2	-	TRBV10-3	-	CATSRTEAIIVGLFF	TGTGCCACCTCCCGGACAGAAGCAATTATAGTAGGGCTGTTTTTT
TRBJ1-4	-	TRBV19	-	CASSIVAGNEKLFF	TGTGCCAGTAGTATAGTGGCAGGGAATGAAAAACTGTTTTTT
TRBJ2-5	-	TRBV5-1	-	CASALLEKETQYF	TGCGCCAGCGCCCTCCTAGAGAAGGAGACCCAGTACTTC
TRBJ2-7	TRBD1	TRBV20-1	-	CSVGQTYEQYF	TGCAGTGTGGGACAGACCTACGAGCAGTACTTC